This TCR beta chain emerged from a study of cytomegalovirus exposure and HLA in healthy donors (dated by TCRdb to about 2017). Concerning the study at large: An earlier analysis of 587 of the donors reported approximately 260 Gb of sequence data and 117 million unique TCR beta sequences obtained from about 180 million T cells. An early release that covered 640 HLA-typed donors contained about 300 gigabases of sequencing data and 80 million or so unique TCR sequences. Of the roughly 420 genotyped donors, approximately 80% were placed in the genetic ancestry cluster associated with self-reported Caucasian donors. The study was designed to test whether signatures of past pathogen exposure could be identified by cataloging public T cell receptors. The study used immunosequencing to profile the T cell repertoires of several hundred subjects and linked those repertoires to cytomegalovirus serostatus. In addition to the first cohort of 666 subjects, a separate validation cohort of about 120 different subjects was used. The study combined high-throughput TCR immunosequencing, statistical association of individual TCRs with disease status, and machine learning to predict cytomegalovirus infection status. A later analysis re-examined previously published TCR beta repertoires from 500 to 700 donors and added high-resolution HLA genotyping to investigate patterns of TCR occurrence. Rather than using new phenotypic data, the later analysis identified candidate immune exposures from TCR beta sequences and from how often those sequences occurred across donors. An earlier analysis of 500 to 650 of the donors applied high-throughput TCR beta sequencing to assess whether each TCR beta V gene segment acted as functional or pseudogenic. Donor age, sex, ethnicity and CMV serostatus were compiled alongside the repertoire data. In a later genetic analysis, genome-wide SNP genotypes for about 65% of the roughly 670 donors were used, and that subset was treated as a discovery cohort. Every discovery cohort repertoire had been produced on one sequencing platform. Class I and class II HLA loci were covered by the typing at four-digit resolution. Typing coverage varied by locus: about 620-630 donors for A, B, C, DRB1 and DQB1; approximately 500 for DQA1; 606 for DPA1; 400 to 480 for DPB1. Roughly 5 DR-DQ haplotypes were handled as single units for association and clustering, since linkage in the cohort was strong. Across approximately 420 genotyped donors of the cohort, an average of roughly 250,000 unique TCR beta nucleotide sequences per donor were sequenced, and 15% to 20% of those sequences were non-productive. General conclusions and limits of the study: Presence/absence analyses assumed roughly uniform sequencing depth across donors, an assumption that may not hold. Most TCR sequences were seen in very few donors, while some public TCRs were found in many individuals. The authors suggested that the approach could potentially be extended to other disease states and immunological phenotypes. In a later analysis, about 16,000 TCR beta sequences were associated with specific HLA alleles at a false discovery rate of 0.05. In a later analysis, HLA-associated TCR beta chains showed more clonal expansion and lower generation probabilities than non-associated chains that were equally common. In an earlier analysis of around 500 of the donors, most TCR beta V segments appeared in productive rearrangements about 90% or about 30% of the time, broadly matching IMGT annotations. A later analysis found that most CMV-associated TCR beta chains appeared HLA-restricted, with HLA associations seemingly driven largely by CMV exposure. A cluster of highly shared sequence variants was judged likely to be a technical artifact of the sequencing pipeline. When HLA alleles, especially DR and DQ, strongly co-occurred, attributing TCR associations to individual alleles was difficult. V-gene and J-gene trimming of TCR beta chains was associated with a missense DCLRE1C variant in a later genetic analysis, and the association was replicated in an independent cohort. Around 16 rarely observed V segments, including chromosome 9 orphons, were excluded from the earlier analysis of a few hundred of the donors because counts were too low. HLA typing was unavailable for some donors at each locus, so association tests used only the typed subset. Several of the top co-occurrence clusters appeared to be linked to parvovirus B19, influenza, CMV and Epstein-Barr virus, according to a later analysis. A further reported finding was that TCR beta sequences accurately predicted the HLA-A and HLA-B alleles for most subjects in the first cohort. Some IMGT-functional V segments, including TRBV6-2 and TRBV6-3, could not be told apart with the 87-base-pair reads, so those segments were excluded. In vitro tests confirmed that three of the cytomegalovirus-associated TCR beta chains recognize cytomegalovirus antigens. Correlated functional status among segregating V segments might be attributable to linkage disequilibrium, but an unknown experimental factor could not be ruled out. According to a later genetic analysis, donors in an Asian-associated ancestry cluster had fewer N-insertions in productive TCRs than the roughly 700-donor mean. In both the original and validation cohorts, the classifier was reported to diagnose cytomegalovirus status with high specificity and sensitivity. A total of fewer than 200 TCR beta chains were listed by the study as associated with cytomegalovirus. This cohort had only TCR beta chains sequenced, and the lack of alpha or paired-chain data limited which features could be detected. A later analysis found that TCR association rates varied across HLA loci, with DRB1 alleles showing the most associated TCRs and HLA-C alleles the fewest. For the cohort, immune exposure information was limited to CMV serostatus.

In regard to this clone: Its antigen remains undetermined. No quality values exist for individual bases; no much larger clone is one base distant.

Including cysteine and phenylalanine, the CDR3 has 14 amino acids. The retained sequence is limited to the CDR3, 42 bases, with the frame set at the first base. According to the germline V gene (reference sequence), CDR1 reads SGHNT and CDR2 reads YYREEE. The cohort comprised fewer than 700 healthy bone marrow donors. All cohort members were sampled while nominally healthy, although unrecorded immune exposures were likely present. The donor tested CMV seronegative and was one of the 352 seronegative cohort members. A peripheral blood sample was collected from each donor, and TCR beta sequencing was performed on peripheral blood mononuclear cells. Genomic DNA extraction from the blood cell samples was performed with the Qiagen DNeasy Blood Extraction Kit. Library preparation used the immunoSEQ multiplex PCR assay. For the multiplex PCR, a mixture combining 60 forward primers for TCR Vbeta segments and 13 reverse primers for TCR Jbeta segments was used. The CDR3 region of rearranged TCR beta genes was amplified from genomic DNA by a multiplex PCR assay. On the Illumina HiSeq System, the amplified TCR beta libraries were sequenced as 87-base-pair reads. Per the source publication's procedure: A later analysis counted tens of millions of unique TCR beta chains across the 640 or so repertoires, and 10 million to 11 million of these chains were shared by at least two donors. Raw reads were error-corrected and collapsed into unique sequences by a nearest-neighbor algorithm in which closely related sequences were merged to remove PCR and sequencing errors. CDR3 sequences were aligned to IMGT reference sequences to assign V, D and J gene segments. For a sequence to be retained, at least a six-nucleotide match to both a V gene segment and a J gene segment was required. A rearrangement counted as productive if the CDR3 had no stop codons and remained in frame with V and J, and every other rearrangement counted as non-productive. CDR3 was defined by IMGT convention, running from the second conserved V-encoded cysteine to the conserved J-encoded phenylalanine. In an earlier analysis of more than 550 of the donors, sequences lacking an unambiguous match to a single V gene segment were excluded. In an earlier analysis of around 590 of the donors, a V segment was called functional when productive rearrangements were above 56.7%, and segregating when the standard deviation between donors exceeded 5%. To diagnose cytomegalovirus status from the catalog of TCR beta chain sequences, a statistical classification framework was built. In a later analysis, V and J genes were assigned by comparing TCR nucleotide sequences against IMGT/GENE-DB human TR gene sequences. A later analysis assigned CDR3 sequences and most-parsimonious VDJ recombination scenarios with the TCRdist pipeline. In a later analysis, each TCR beta chain was defined by its CDR3 amino acid sequence together with its V-gene family, and reads lacking a unique V-gene family were excluded. As a way to deal with suspected cross-contamination and a sequencing artifact, a later analysis dropped roughly 600 nucleotide sequences that were highly shared and had low generation probability. In a later analysis, a clonal expansion index for each public chain was calculated from normalized within-repertoire ranks of inferred template counts. In a later analysis, generation probabilities were computed with a VDJ recombination model fitted to out-of-frame rearrangements, and the resulting probabilities were checked against IGoR. Hypergeometric tests were used in a later analysis to score TCR-TCR, TCR-HLA and TCR-CMV co-occurrence, with a repertoire-size bias correction applied to the TCR pairs. False discovery rates were estimated in a later analysis by permuting HLA or CMV assignments 20 times. In a later analysis, co-occurring TCRs were grouped using DBSCAN, with TCRdist sequence similarity added in when clustering inside HLA-allele-positive subsets. For co-occurrence clustering, repertoires with fewer than 30,000 or more than 120,000 public chains were excluded, along with 4 to 6 repertoires with anomalous nucleotide sharing. TCRdb provides this immuneACCESS table in a form limited to in-frame rearrangements. Some clones are lacking; in checked studies, under half of them reflect an unresolved V gene, and why the rest are absent is not known. The D gene and trimming were derived from the DNA, and the V and J assignments and clone size from that table. This sample comprises over 95,000 clones, about 83% of them detected only once. Jointly, the top ten make up approximately 2.5% of the sample.

Sequenced: PBMCs. The rearrangement combines TRBV5-4 with TRBJ2-3; a weak D assignment points to TRBD1 (5 bases agree). This receptor was identified in a female donor in good health and CMV-seronegative. The CDR3 amino acid sequence is: CADGGRGLTDTQYF. Here is the DNA: TGTGCAGATGGCGGTAGGGGCCTCACAGATACGCAGTATTTT.